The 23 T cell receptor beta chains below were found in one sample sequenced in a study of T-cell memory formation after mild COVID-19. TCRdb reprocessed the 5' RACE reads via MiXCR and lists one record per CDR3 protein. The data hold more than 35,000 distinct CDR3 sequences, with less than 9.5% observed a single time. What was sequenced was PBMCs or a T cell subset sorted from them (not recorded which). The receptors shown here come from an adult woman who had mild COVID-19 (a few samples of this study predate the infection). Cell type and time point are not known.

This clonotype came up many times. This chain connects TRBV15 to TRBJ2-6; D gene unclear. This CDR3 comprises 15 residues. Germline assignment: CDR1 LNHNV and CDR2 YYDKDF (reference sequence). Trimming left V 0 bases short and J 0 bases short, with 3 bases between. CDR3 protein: CATSRDHSGANVLTF. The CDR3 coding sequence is TGTGCCACCAGCAGAGACCACTCTGGGGCCAACGTCCTGACTTTC.

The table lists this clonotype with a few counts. The CDR3 is CASSFADRLGGYTF. Here the CDR3 DNA reads TGTGCCAGCAGCTTCGCCGACAGGCTCGGTGGCTACACCTTC. The rearrangement joins TRBV7-9 to TRBJ1-2, with D possibly TRBD1 on 6 matching bases. Trimming left V 3 bases short and J 7 bases short, with 15 bases between. This CDR3 region has 14 residues. Germline V gene data show CDR1 as SEHNR and CDR2 as FQNEAQ (reference sequence).

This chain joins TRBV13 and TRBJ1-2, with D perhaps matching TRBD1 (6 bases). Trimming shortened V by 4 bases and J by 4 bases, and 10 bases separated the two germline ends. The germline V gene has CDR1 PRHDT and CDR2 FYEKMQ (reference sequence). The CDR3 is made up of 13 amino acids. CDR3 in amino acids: CASSSQDSYGYTF. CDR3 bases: TGTGCCAGCAGCTCCCAGGACAGCTATGGCTACACCTTC.

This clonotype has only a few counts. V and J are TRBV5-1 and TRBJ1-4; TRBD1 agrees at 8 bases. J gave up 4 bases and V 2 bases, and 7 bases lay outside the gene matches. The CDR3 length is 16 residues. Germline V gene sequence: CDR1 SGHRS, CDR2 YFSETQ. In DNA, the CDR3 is TGCGCCAGCAGCTTCGGGACAGGAATGAATAATGAAAAACTGTTTTTT. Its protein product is CASSFGTGMNNEKLFF.

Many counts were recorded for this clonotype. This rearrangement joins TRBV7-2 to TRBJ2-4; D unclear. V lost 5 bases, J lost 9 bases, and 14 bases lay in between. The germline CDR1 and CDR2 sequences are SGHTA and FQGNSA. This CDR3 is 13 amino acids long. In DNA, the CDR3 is TGTGCCAGCAGCCCCGCAGTAACGGGCATTCAGTACTTC. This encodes CASSPAVTGIQYF.

The CDR3 region has the DNA TGTGCCAGCAGTTTTCAGGCAGGAGTTAACTATGGCTACACCTTC. Residues: CASSFQAGVNYGYTF. The chain employs TRBV12-3 or TRBV12-4 and TRBJ1-2; D not resolved. This CDR3 has 15 amino acids. V shed 3 bases and J shed 1 base, with 12 bases lying between them.

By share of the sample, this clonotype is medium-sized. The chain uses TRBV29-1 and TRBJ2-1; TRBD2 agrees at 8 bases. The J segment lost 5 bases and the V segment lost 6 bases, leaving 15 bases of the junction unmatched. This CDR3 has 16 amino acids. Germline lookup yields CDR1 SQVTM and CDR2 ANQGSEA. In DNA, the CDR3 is TGCAGCGTCGGCAGACTAGCGATAGGCGGGAACAATGAGCAGTTCTTC. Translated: CSVGRLAIGGNNEQFF.

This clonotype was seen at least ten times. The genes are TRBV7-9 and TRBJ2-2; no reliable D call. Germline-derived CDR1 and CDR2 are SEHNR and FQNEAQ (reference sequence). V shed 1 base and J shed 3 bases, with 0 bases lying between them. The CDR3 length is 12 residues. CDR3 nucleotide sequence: TGTGCCAGCAGCTTAGACACCGGGGAGCTGTTTTTT. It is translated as CASSLDTGELFF.

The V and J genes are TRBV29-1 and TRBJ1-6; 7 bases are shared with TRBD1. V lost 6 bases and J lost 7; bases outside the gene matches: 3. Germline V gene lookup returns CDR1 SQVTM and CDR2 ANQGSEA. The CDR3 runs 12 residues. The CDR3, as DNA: TGCAGCGTCCGGGACAGCAATTCACCCCTCCACTTT. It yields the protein CSVRDSNSPLHF.

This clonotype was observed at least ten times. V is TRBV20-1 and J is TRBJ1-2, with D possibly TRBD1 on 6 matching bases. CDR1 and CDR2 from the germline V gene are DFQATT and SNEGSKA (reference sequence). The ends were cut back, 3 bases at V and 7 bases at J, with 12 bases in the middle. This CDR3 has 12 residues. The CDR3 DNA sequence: TGCAGTGCTAGTCCAGGGGTTGGTGGCTACACCTTC. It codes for CSASPGVGGYTF.

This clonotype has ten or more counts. This CDR3 is CASSQDPTELPKNIQYF. CDR3 coding DNA: TGTGCCAGCAGCCAAGATCCGACAGAGCTCCCCAAAAACATTCAGTACTTC. The genes are TRBV3-2 and TRBJ2-4; no DNA check was done on the table's D call, TRBD1. TRBV3-2 is recorded as a pseudogene. The CDR3 has 17 residues.

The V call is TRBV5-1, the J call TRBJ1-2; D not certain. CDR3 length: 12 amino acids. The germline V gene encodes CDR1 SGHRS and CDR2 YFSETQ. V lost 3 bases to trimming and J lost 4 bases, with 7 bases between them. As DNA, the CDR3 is TGCGCCAGCAGCTCGAACAGCTATGGCTACACCTTC. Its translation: CASSSNSYGYTF.

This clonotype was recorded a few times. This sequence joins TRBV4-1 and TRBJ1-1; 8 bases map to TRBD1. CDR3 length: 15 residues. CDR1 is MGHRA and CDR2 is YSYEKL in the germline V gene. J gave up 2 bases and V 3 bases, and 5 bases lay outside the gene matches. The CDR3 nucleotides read TGCGCCAGCAGCCAGATACAGGGGGGTAACACTGAAGCTTTCTTT. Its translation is CASSQIQGGNTEAFF.

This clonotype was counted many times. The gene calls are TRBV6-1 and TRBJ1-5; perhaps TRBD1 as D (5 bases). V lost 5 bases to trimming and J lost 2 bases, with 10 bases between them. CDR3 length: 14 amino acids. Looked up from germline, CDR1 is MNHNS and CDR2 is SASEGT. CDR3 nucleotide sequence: TGTGCCAGCAGTCTCGGAGGGGGCAATCAGCCCCAGCATTTT. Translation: CASSLGGGNQPQHF.

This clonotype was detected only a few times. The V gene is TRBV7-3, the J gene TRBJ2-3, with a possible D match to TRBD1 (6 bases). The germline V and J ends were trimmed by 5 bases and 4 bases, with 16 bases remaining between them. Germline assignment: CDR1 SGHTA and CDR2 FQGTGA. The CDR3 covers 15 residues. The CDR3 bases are TGTGCCAGCAGCCAGACCGGGACATCGGCAGATACGCAGTATTTT. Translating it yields CASSQTGTSADTQYF.

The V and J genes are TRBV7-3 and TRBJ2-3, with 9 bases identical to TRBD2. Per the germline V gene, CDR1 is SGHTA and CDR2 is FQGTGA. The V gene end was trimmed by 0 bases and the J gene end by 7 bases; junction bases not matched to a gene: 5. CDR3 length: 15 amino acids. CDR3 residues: CASSLTAGGQYTQYF. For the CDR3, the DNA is TGTGCCAGCAGCTTAACGGCGGGGGGGCAATATACGCAGTATTTT. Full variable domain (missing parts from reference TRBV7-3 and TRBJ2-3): GAGVSQTPSNKVTEKGKYVELRCDPISGHTALYWYRQSLGQGPEFLIYFQGTGAADDSGLPNDRFFAVRPEGSVSTLKIQRTERGDSAVYLCASSLTAGGQYTQYFGPGTRLTVL.

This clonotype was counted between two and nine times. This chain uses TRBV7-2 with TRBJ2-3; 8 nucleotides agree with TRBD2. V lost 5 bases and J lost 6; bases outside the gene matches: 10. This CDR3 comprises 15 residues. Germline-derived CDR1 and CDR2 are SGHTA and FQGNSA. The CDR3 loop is CASSRSGGGRDTQYF. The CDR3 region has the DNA TGTGCCAGCAGCCGAAGCGGGGGAGGAAGGGATACGCAGTATTTT.

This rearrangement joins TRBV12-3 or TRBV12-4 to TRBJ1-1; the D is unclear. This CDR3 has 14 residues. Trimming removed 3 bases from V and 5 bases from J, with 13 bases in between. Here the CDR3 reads CASSFPVRETEAFF. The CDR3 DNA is TGTGCCAGCAGTTTCCCGGTACGGGAAACTGAAGCTTTCTTT.

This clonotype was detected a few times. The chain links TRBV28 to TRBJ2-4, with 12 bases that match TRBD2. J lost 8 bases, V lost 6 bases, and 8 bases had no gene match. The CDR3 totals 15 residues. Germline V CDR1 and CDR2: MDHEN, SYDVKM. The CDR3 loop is CASSPALAGGDIQYF. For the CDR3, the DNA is TGTGCCAGCAGCCCAGCCCTAGCGGGAGGGGACATTCAGTACTTC. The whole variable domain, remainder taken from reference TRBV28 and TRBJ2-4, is DVKVTQSSRYLVKRTGEKVFLECVQDMDHENMFWYRQDPGLGLRLIYFSYDVKMKEKGDIPEGYSVSREKKERFSLILESASTNQTSMYLCASSPALAGGDIQYFGAGTRLSVL.

In nucleotides, the CDR3 is TGCAGTGCTAGGGACGAGGTAGGAGCTAACTATGGCTACACCTTC. Translation: CSARDEVGANYGYTF. V gene TRBV20-1 combines with J gene TRBJ1-2; no definite D call. The V and J ends lost 3 bases and 0 bases respectively, with 14 bases between them. CDR1 DFQATT and CDR2 SNEGSKA come from the germline V gene (reference sequence). CDR3 length equals 15 residues.

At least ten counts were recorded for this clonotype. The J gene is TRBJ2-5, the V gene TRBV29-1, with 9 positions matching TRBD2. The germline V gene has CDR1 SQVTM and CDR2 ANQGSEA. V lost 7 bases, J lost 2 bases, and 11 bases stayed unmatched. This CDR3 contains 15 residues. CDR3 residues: CSAKPRTSAQETQYF. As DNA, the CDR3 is TGCAGCGCCAAGCCTAGGACTAGCGCGCAAGAGACCCAGTACTTC.

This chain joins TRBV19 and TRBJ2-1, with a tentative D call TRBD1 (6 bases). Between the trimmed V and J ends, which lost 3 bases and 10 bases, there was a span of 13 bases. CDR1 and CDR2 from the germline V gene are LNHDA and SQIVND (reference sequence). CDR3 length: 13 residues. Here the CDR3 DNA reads TGTGCCAGTAGTATGGGAGACAGGCCGGAGCAGTTCTTC. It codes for CASSMGDRPEQFF.

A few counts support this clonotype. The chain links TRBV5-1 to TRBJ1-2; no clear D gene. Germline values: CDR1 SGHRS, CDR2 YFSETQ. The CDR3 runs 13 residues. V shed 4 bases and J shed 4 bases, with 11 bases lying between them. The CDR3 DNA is TGCGCCAGCAGCAGAGGGAGGGCCTATGGCTACACCTTC. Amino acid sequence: CASSRGRAYGYTF.